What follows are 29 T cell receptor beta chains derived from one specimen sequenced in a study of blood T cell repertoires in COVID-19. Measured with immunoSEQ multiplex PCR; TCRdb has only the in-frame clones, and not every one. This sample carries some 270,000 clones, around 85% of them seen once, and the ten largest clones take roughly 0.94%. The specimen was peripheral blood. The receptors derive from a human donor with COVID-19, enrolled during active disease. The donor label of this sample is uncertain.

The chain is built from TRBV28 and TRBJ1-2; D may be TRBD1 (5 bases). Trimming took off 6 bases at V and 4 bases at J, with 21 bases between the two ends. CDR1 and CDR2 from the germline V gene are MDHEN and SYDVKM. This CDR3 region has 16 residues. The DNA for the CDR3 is TGTGCCAGCAGAGAGGGAGCCGGCACCGGGGGCTATGGCTACACCTTC. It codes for CASREGAGTGGYGYTF.

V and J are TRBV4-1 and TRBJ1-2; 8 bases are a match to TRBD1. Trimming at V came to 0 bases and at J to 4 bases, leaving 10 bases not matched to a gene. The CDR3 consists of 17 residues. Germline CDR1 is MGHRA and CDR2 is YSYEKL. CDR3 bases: TGCGCCAGCAGCCAAGATTGGGCCCAGGGGGCTATCTATGGCTACACCTTC. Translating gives CASSQDWAQGAIYGYTF.

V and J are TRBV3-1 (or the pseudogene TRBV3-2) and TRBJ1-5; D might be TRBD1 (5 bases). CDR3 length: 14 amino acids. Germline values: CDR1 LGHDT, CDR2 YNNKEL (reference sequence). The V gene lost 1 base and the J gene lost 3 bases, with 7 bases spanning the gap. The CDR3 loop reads CASSQGQNNQPQHF. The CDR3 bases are TGTGCCAGCAGCCAAGGACAGAACAATCAGCCCCAGCATTTT.

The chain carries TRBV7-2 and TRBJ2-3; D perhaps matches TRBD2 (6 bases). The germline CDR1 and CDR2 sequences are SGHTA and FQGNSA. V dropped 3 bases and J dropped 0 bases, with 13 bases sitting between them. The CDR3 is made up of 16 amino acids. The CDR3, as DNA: TGTGCCAGCAGCTTCGGGGCGGGGCCTAGCACAGATACGCAGTATTTT. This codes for CASSFGAGPSTDTQYF.

CDR3 sequence (DNA): TGTGCCAGCAGCTTAGAATATGGGACTATCACCGGGGAGCTGTTTTTT. Protein product: CASSLEYGTITGELFF. The rearrangement joins TRBV7-9 to TRBJ2-2; 7 bases agree with TRBD2. The CDR3 consists of 16 residues. Per germline, CDR1 SEHNR and CDR2 FQNEAQ (reference sequence). After removal of 1 base from V and 4 bases from J, the junction contained 6 bases not matched to a gene.

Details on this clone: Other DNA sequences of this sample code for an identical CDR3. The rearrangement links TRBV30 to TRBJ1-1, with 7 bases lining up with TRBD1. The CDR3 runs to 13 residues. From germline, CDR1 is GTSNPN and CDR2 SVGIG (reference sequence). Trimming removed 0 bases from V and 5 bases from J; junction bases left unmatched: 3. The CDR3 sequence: CAWSVQGRTEAFF. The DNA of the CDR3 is TGTGCCTGGAGTGTACAGGGGCGGACTGAAGCTTTCTTT.

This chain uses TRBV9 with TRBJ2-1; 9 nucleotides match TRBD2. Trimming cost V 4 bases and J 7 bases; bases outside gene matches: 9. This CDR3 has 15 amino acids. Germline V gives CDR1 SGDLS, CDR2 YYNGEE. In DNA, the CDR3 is TGTGCCAGCAGCCCCGGACTAGCGAACTCTAATGAGCAGTTCTTC. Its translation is CASSPGLANSNEQFF.

For the CDR3, the DNA is TGTGCCAGCAGCTCTCAACACAGAGTCACTGAAGCTTTCTTT. This gives the protein CASSSQHRVTEAFF. The V gene is TRBV7-2, the J gene TRBJ1-1; no clear D gene. Germline V gene lookup returns CDR1 SGHTA and CDR2 FQGNSA. The CDR3 loop spans 14 amino acids. The V end lost 4 bases, the J end lost 4 bases, and 13 bases lay between the germline ends. Full variable domain (missing parts from reference TRBV7-2 and TRBJ1-1): GAGVSQSPSNKVTEKGKDVELRCDPISGHTALYWYRQSLGQGLEFLIYFQGNSAPDKSGLPSDRFSAERTGGSVSTLTIQRTQQEDSAVYLCASSSQHRVTEAFFGQGTRLTVV.

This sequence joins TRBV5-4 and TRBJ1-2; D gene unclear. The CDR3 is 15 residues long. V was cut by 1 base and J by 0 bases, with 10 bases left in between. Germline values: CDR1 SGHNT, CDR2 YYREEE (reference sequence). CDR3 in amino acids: CASSLKAGTNYGYTF. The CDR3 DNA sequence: TGTGCCAGCAGCTTGAAGGCGGGGACTAACTATGGCTACACCTTC.

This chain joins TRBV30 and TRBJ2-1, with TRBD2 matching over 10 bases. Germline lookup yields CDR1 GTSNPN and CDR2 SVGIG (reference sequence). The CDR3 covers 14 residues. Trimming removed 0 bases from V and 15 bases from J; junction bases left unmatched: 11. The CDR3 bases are TGTGCCTGGAGTGTACCCCTCGCTAGCGGGAGTCTGTTCTTC. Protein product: CAWSVPLASGSLFF.

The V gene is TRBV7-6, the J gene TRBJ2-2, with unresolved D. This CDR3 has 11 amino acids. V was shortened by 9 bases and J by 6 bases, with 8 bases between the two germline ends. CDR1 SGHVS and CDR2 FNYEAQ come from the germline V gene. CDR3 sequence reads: CASRMAGELFF. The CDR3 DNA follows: TGTGCCAGTAGAATGGCCGGGGAGCTGTTTTTT.

The CDR3 DNA reads TGTGCCAGTAGGCGAGATGGCTCCTACAATGAGCAGTTCTTC. Translating gives CASRRDGSYNEQFF. This chain uses TRBV19 with TRBJ2-1; D ambiguous. Germline V gene lookup returns CDR1 LNHDA and CDR2 SQIVND (reference sequence). This CDR3 is 14 amino acids long. With 6 bases removed from V and 0 bases from J, the gap between germline ends came to 9 bases. Variable domain in full (rest from reference TRBV19 and TRBJ2-1): DGGITQSPKYLFRKEGQNVTLSCEQNLNHDAMYWYRQDPGQGLRLIYYSQIVNDFQKGDIAEGYSVSREKKESFPLTVTSAQKNPTAFYLCASRRDGSYNEQFFGPGTRLTVL.

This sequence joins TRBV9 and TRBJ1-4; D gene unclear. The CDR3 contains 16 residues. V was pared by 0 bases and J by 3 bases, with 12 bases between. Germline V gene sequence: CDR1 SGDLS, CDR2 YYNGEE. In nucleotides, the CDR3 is TGTGCCAGCAGCGTAGGTTGGCGAGGGTCTAATGAAAAACTGTTTTTT. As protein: CASSVGWRGSNEKLFF.

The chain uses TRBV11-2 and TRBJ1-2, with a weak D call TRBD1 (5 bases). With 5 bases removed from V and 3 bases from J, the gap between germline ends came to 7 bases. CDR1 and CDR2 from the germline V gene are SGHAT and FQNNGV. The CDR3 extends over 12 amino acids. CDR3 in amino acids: CASSAGDYGYTF. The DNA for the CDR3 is TGTGCCAGCAGCGCGGGGGACTATGGCTACACCTTC. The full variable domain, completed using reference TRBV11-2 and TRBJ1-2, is EAGVAQSPRYKIIEKRQSVAFWCNPISGHATLYWYQQILGQGPKLLIQFQNNGVVDDSQLPKDRFSAERLKGVDSTLKIQPAKLEDSAVYLCASSAGDYGYTFGSGTRLTVV.

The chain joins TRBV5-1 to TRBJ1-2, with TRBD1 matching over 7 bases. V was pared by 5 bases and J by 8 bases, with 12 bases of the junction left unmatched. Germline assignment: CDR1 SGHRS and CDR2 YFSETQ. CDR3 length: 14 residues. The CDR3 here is CASRNQTGRGGYTF. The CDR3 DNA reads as TGCGCCAGCAGGAATCAGACAGGGCGGGGCGGCTACACCTTC. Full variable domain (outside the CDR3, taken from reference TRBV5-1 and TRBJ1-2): KAGVTQTPRYLIKTRGQQVTLSCSPISGHRSVSWYQQTPGQGLQFLFEYFSETQRNKGNFPGRFSGRQFSNSRSEMNVSTLELGDSALYLCASRNQTGRGGYTFGSGTRLTVV.

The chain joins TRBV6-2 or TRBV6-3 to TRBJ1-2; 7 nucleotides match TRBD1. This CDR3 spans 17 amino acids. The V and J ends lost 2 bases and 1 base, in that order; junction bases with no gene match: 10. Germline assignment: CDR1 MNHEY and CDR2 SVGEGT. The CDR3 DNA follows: TGTGCCAGCAGTTACGTCCCGGGGACAGCTCTTAACTATGGCTACACCTTC. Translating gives CASSYVPGTALNYGYTF.

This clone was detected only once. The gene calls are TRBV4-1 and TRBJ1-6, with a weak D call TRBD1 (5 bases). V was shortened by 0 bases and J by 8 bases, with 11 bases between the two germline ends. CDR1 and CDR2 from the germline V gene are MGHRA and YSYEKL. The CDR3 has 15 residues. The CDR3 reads CASSQDAGTYSPLHF. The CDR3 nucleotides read TGCGCCAGCAGCCAAGATGCAGGGACTTATTCACCCCTCCACTTT.

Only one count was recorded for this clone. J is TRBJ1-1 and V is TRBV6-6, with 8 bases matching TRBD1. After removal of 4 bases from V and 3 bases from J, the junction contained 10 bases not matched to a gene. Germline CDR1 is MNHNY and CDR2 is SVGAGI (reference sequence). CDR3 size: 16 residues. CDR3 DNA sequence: TGTGCCAGCAGTTTGGGACAGGCTATTAAGGACACTGAAGCTTTCTTT. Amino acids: CASSLGQAIKDTEAFF.

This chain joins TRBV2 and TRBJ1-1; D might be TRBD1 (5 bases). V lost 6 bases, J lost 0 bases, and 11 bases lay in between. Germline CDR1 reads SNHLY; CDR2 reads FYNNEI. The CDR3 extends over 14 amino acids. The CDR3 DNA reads TGTGCCAGCAGCTACAGGAGAATGAACACTGAAGCTTTCTTT. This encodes CASSYRRMNTEAFF.

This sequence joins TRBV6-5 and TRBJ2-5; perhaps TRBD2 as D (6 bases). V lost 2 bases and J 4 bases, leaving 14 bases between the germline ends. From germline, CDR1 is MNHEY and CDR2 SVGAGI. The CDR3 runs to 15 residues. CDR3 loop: CASSYDRGGTETQYF. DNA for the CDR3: TGTGCCAGCAGTTACGATCGGGGAGGTACAGAGACCCAGTACTTC.

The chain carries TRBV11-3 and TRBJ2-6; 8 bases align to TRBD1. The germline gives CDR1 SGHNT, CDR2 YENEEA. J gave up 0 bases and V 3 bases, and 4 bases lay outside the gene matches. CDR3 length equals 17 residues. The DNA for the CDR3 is TGTGCCAGCAGCTTCGGACAGGGAATCTCTGGGGCCAACGTCCTGACTTTC. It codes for CASSFGQGISGANVLTF.

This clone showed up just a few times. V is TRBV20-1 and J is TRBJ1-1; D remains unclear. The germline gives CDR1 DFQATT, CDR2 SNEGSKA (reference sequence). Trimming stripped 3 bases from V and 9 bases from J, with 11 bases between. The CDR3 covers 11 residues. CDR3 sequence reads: CSASWQNQAFF. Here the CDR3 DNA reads TGCAGTGCTAGTTGGCAGAACCAAGCTTTCTTT.

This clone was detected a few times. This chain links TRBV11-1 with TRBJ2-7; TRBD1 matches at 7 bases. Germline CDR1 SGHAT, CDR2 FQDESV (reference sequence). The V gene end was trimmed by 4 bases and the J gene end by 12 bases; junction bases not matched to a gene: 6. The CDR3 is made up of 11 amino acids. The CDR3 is CASSSGTVTYF. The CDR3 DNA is TGTGCCAGCAGCTCCGGGACAGTAACGTACTTC.

Written as DNA, the CDR3 is TGTGCCAGCAGTCTAGACTATGGCTACACCTTC. This sequence encodes CASSLDYGYTF. V and J are TRBV2 and TRBJ1-2, with no clear D. The CDR3 extends over 11 amino acids. The germline V gene has CDR1 SNHLY and CDR2 FYNNEI. Trimming pared 5 bases from V and 3 bases from J, leaving 4 bases between.

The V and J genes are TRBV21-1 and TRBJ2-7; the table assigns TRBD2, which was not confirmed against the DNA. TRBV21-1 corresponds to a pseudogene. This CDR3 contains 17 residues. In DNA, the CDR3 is TGTGCCAGCAGCAGCCTTCCCGGGAAGGGCCCCTACTACGAGCAGTACTTC. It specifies CASSSLPGKGPYYEQYF.

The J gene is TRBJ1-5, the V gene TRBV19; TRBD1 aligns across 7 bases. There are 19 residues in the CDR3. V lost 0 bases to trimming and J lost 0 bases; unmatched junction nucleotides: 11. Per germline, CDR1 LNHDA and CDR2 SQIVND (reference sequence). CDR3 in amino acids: CASSIDPRDSGYSNQPQHF. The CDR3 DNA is TGTGCCAGTAGTATAGACCCTCGGGACAGCGGGTATAGCAATCAGCCCCAGCATTTT. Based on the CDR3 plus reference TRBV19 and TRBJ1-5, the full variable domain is DGGITQSPKYLFRKEGQNVTLSCEQNLNHDAMYWYRQDPGQGLRLIYYSQIVNDFQKGDIAEGYSVSREKKESFPLTVTSAQKNPTAFYLCASSIDPRDSGYSNQPQHFGDGTRLSIL.

The chain's CDR3 is CASSPGVDWGIQYF. The CDR3, as DNA: TGTGCCAGCAGCCCGGGGGTAGACTGGGGCATTCAGTACTTC. The genes are TRBV3-1 (or the pseudogene TRBV3-2) and TRBJ2-4; D possibly corresponds to TRBD2 (6 bases). The CDR3 spans 14 residues. Between the trimmed V and J ends, which lost 4 bases and 9 bases, there was a span of 16 bases. Germline V gene data show CDR1 as LGHDT and CDR2 as YNNKEL (reference sequence).

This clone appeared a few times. The CDR3 loop is CASSPPTLQGLGAEAFF. CDR3 nucleotide sequence: TGTGCCAGTAGCCCCCCCACCTTACAGGGCTTGGGCGCTGAAGCTTTCTTT. The rearrangement uses TRBV19 and TRBJ1-1; D possibly corresponds to TRBD1 (6 bases). Germline V gives CDR1 LNHDA, CDR2 SQIVND (reference sequence). CDR3 length: 17 amino acids. Between the trimmed V and J ends, which lost 6 bases and 6 bases, there was a span of 26 bases.

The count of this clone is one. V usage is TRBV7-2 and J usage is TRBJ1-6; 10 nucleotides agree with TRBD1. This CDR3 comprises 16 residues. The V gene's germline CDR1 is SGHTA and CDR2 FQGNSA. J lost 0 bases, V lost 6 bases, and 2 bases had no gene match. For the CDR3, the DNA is TGTGCCAGCAGACGACAGGGGGCCTCCTATAATTCACCCCTCCACTTT. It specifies CASRRQGASYNSPLHF.